The text below deals with one T cell receptor (beta chain). Libraries were prepared by immunoSEQ multiplex PCR; TCRdb keeps only in-frame clonotypes and omits some of them. The data hold roughly 180,000 clones, with roughly 94% observed a single time. This specimen belongs to a study of control samples from healthy donors and cancer patients. This CDR3 has 14 residues. Germline loops: CDR1 SGHAT, CDR2 FQNNGV. V dropped 5 bases and J dropped 1; count of bases not matched to a gene: 2. The source of this sequence is a woman under 30 in good health. The sequenced sample consisted of blood. The V and J genes are TRBV11-2 and TRBJ1-3, with 7 bases matching TRBD1. The DNA for the CDR3 is TGTGCCAGCAGCCGGGACAGATCTGGAAACACCATATATTTT. This gives the protein CASSRDRSGNTIYF.